The next 31 T cell receptor beta chains were all read from a single sample in a study of T cell repertoires in cytomegalovirus infection. Their antigens remain unidentified. TCRdb reprocessed the reads with MiXCR, giving one entry per CDR3 protein. The table has around 750,000 distinct CDR3 sequences, 30% to 35% seen once. The input for sequencing was cultured CD8+ T cells from PBMCs, taken from culture after CMV antigen stimulation. The receptors derive from a human donor in good health (CMV status not recorded). Some clones in this sample may be carry-over from other donors' samples.

This clonotype was detected ten times or more. The chain couples TRBV7-2 to TRBJ1-5; the D is unclear. Deletions cut 1 base from V and 0 bases from J, with 7 bases between. The germline CDR1 and CDR2 sequences are SGHTA and FQGNSA. The CDR3 extends over 15 amino acids. DNA for the CDR3: TGTGCCAGCAGCTTAGAACGGAATAGCAATCAGCCCCAGCATTTT. This gives the protein CASSLERNSNQPQHF.

A word on this clonotype: The junction and the germline gene differ at one end; a read error may be behind it. The V gene is TRBV7-7, the J gene TRBJ2-5; TRBD1 matches at 7 bases. The CDR3 runs 15 residues. Germline CDR1 is SSHAT and CDR2 is FNYEAQ (reference sequence). In nucleotides, the CDR3 is TGTGCTAGCAGCTTAGCGAGGGGACAGCAAGAGACCCAGTACTTC. Residues: CASSLARGQQETQYF.

V and J are TRBV6-6 and TRBJ2-3; D assignment may be TRBD1 or TRBD2 (5 bases each). The CDR3 runs 15 residues. V lost 4 bases and J 0 bases, leaving 11 bases between the germline ends. Germline loops: CDR1 MNHNY, CDR2 SVGAGI (reference sequence). The CDR3 sequence is CASSFVGTSTDTQYF. CDR3 sequence (DNA): TGTGCCAGCAGTTTCGTGGGGACGAGCACAGATACGCAGTATTTT.

On this clonotype: At one end, the junction sequence differs from germline, possibly due to a read error. The chain has TRBV4-1 and TRBJ1-4, with 10 bases lining up with TRBD1. CDR1 is MGHRA, CDR2 YSYEKL, per germline. CDR3 length: 16 residues. CDR3 nucleotide sequence: TGCGTCAGCAACCCAACGGCCGGGACAGGGGTTGAAAAACTGTTTTTT. Its protein product is CVSNPTAGTGVEKLFF.

This clonotype showed up just a few times. V gene TRBV4-3 combines with J gene TRBJ2-1; D is unresolved. V lost 2 bases and J 8 bases, leaving 16 bases between the germline ends. CDR3 length: 15 amino acids. The V gene's germline CDR1 is LGHNA and CDR2 YSLEER. CDR3 in amino acids: CASSQLGAGEYEQFF. In nucleotides, the CDR3 is TGCGCCAGCAGCCAACTTGGAGCAGGAGAGTATGAGCAGTTCTTC.

The V call is TRBV5-6, the J call TRBJ1-1, with D perhaps matching TRBD1 (5 bases). There are 16 residues in the CDR3. The ends were cut back, 1 base at V and 4 bases at J, with 17 bases in the middle. CDR1 and CDR2 from the germline V gene are SGHDT and YYEEEE. The CDR3 reads CASSLRQSVGGTEAFF. DNA for the CDR3: TGTGCCAGCAGCTTGAGGCAATCGGTGGGGGGCACTGAAGCTTTCTTT. Filled out from reference TRBV5-6 and TRBJ1-1, the complete variable domain reads DAGVTQSPTHLIKTRGQQVTLRCSPKSGHDTVSWYQQALGQGPQFIFQYYEEEERQRGNFPDRFSGHQFPNYSSELNVNALLLGDSALYLCASSLRQSVGGTEAFFGQGTRLTVV.

V usage is TRBV11-2 and J usage is TRBJ1-2; D is uncertain. CDR3 length equals 16 residues. The V and J ends lost 6 bases and 7 bases respectively, with 24 bases between them. In germline, CDR1 is SGHAT, CDR2 FQNNGV. CDR3 DNA: TGTGCCAGCAGGTCAAAAGGAACCAGGCTCTCGGGTGGCTACACCTTC. Encoded protein: CASRSKGTRLSGGYTF.

The chain has TRBV20-1 and TRBJ2-7; perhaps TRBD2 as D (5 bases). V lost 6 bases and J 3 bases, leaving 9 bases between the germline ends. This CDR3 has 11 amino acids. The germline CDR1 and CDR2 sequences are DFQATT and SNEGSKA (reference sequence). The CDR3 region has the DNA TGCAGTGCGAGGAGGAGCTACGAGCAGTACGTC. This encodes CSARRSYEQYV.

This clonotype came up many times. The gene calls are TRBV7-2 and TRBJ1-5; TRBD1 matches 9 bases. Losses at the gene ends were 3 bases for V and 4 bases for J; bases not matched to a gene: 4. Germline-derived CDR1 and CDR2 are SGHTA and FQGNSA. This CDR3 is built from 15 residues. CDR3 protein: CASSLGQGQNQPQHF. CDR3 DNA: TGTGCCAGCAGCTTGGGACAGGGCCAGAATCAGCCCCAGCATTTT.

The V and J genes are TRBV7-6 and TRBJ2-2; D is unclear. The CDR3 totals 13 residues. Per germline, CDR1 SGHVS and CDR2 FNYEAQ. With 1 base removed from V and 7 bases from J, the gap between germline ends came to 7 bases. The CDR3 region is CASSLVVVGELFF. Written as DNA, the CDR3 is TGTGCCAGCAGCTTAGTCGTGGTCGGGGAGCTGTTTTTT. The entire variable domain, with the rest obtained from reference TRBV7-6 and TRBJ2-2, is as follows: GAGVSQSPRYKVTKRGQDVALRCDPISGHVSLYWYRQALGQGPEFLTYFNYEAQQDKSGLPNDRFSAERPEGSISTLTIQRTEQRDSAMYRCASSLVVVGELFFGEGSRLTVL.

The V gene is TRBV5-6, the J gene TRBJ1-2; D unclear. CDR3 length: 13 amino acids. Germline CDR1 reads SGHDT; CDR2 reads YYEEEE. Deletions cut 3 bases from V and 6 bases from J, with 12 bases between. In DNA, the CDR3 is TGTGCCAGCAGCTCCCGAGGGAGTAATGGCTACACCTTC. It specifies CASSSRGSNGYTF.

This clonotype occurred a few times. The genes are TRBV7-2 and TRBJ1-2; a weak D match, TRBD1 (6 bases). Germline values: CDR1 SGHTA, CDR2 FQGNSA. The V end lost 5 bases, the J end lost 6 bases, and 16 bases lay between the germline ends. The CDR3 runs to 14 residues. CDR3 loop: CASSKGGGVDGYTF. CDR3 nucleotide sequence: TGTGCCAGCAGCAAGGGGGGGGGCGTAGATGGCTACACCTTC. Filled out from reference TRBV7-2 and TRBJ1-2, the complete variable domain reads GAGVSQSPSNKVTEKGKDVELRCDPISGHTALYWYRQSLGQGLEFLIYFQGNSAPDKSGLPSDRFSAERTGGSVSTLTIQRTQQEDSAVYLCASSKGGGVDGYTFGSGTRLTVV.

This clonotype was counted many times. The chain has TRBV7-8 and TRBJ1-2; 7 nucleotides align to TRBD1. V shed 5 bases and J 4 bases; nucleotides not matched to a gene: 7. This CDR3 region has 14 residues. Germline CDR1 is SGHVS and CDR2 is FQNEAQ. The CDR3 sequence: CASSPGDSLYGYTF. Written as DNA, the CDR3 is TGTGCCAGCAGCCCGGGGGACAGCCTCTATGGCTACACCTTC.

Ten or more counts support this clonotype. V gene TRBV6-5 combines with J gene TRBJ2-4; 9 nucleotides line up with TRBD1. From germline, CDR1 is MNHEY and CDR2 SVGAGI. This CDR3 contains 19 residues. J was trimmed by 0 bases and V by 0 bases; bases with no gene match: 9. The CDR3 bases are TGTGCCAGCAGTTACTCCGGGACAGGGTCCTGGATAGCCAAAAACATTCAGTACTTC. Translated: CASSYSGTGSWIAKNIQYF.

The J gene is TRBJ2-2, the V gene TRBV12-3 or TRBV12-4, with 7 positions matching TRBD2. With 6 bases clipped from V and 3 bases from J, the junction kept 19 bases outside the gene matches. There are 19 residues in the CDR3. This CDR3 is CASSHFGGADRGDTGELFF. For the CDR3, the DNA is TGTGCCAGCAGCCACTTCGGAGGTGCGGACCGGGGGGACACCGGGGAGCTGTTTTTT.

This clonotype was seen only once. The chain joins TRBV4-1 to TRBJ2-5; 7 bases are a match to TRBD2. This CDR3 contains 16 residues. Trimming removed 0 bases from V and 2 bases from J; junction bases left unmatched: 6. Germline CDR1 reads MGHRA; CDR2 reads YSYEKL. The CDR3 sequence is CASSQDWAGEQETQYF. The DNA for the CDR3 is TGCGCCAGCAGCCAAGATTGGGCGGGGGAACAAGAGACCCAGTACTTC.

This clonotype was counted ten times or more. J is TRBJ1-4 and V is TRBV27; D might be TRBD1 (6 bases). Germline V gives CDR1 MNHEY, CDR2 SMNVEV (reference sequence). V gave up 3 bases and J gave up 6 bases, with 14 bases separating them. This CDR3 has 15 amino acids. CDR3 in DNA: TGTGCCAGCAGTTTGGCGGCCAGGGGAGATGAAAAACTGTTTTTT. The encoded protein is CASSLAARGDEKLFF.

This clonotype was observed a handful of times. The V call is TRBV7-9, the J call TRBJ2-1, with TRBD2 identical over 7 bases. The CDR3 extends over 17 amino acids. V shed 6 bases and J 0 bases; nucleotides not matched to a gene: 11. The germline V gene encodes CDR1 SEHNR and CDR2 FQNEAQ (reference sequence). CDR3 DNA sequence: TGTGCCAGCAGGGCCGGGCCAGCGGGAAGCTCCTACAATGAGCAGTTCTTC. This gives the protein CASRAGPAGSSYNEQFF.

This clonotype came up a few times. This rearrangement joins TRBV7-6 to TRBJ2-7; 8 bases fit TRBD1. The CDR3 consists of 16 residues. V lost 4 bases to trimming and J lost 5 bases; unmatched junction nucleotides: 13. Germline V CDR1 and CDR2: SGHVS, FNYEAQ. This CDR3 is CASSSFRQGLGDEQYF. CDR3 nucleotides: TGTGCCAGCAGCTCATTTCGACAGGGGTTGGGAGACGAGCAGTACTTC.

The chain links TRBV6-2 or TRBV6-3 to TRBJ1-1; D is undetermined. V lost 5 bases, J lost 6 bases, and 16 bases lay in between. This CDR3 has 14 residues. CDR1 is MNHEY, CDR2 SVGEGT, per germline. Here the CDR3 reads CASSPQQRRAEAFF. The CDR3 DNA is TGTGCCAGCAGTCCCCAGCAGCGAAGGGCTGAAGCTTTCTTT.

Only a few counts were recorded for this clonotype. The chain couples TRBV20-1 to TRBJ2-7; 11 bases agree with TRBD2. Trimming removed 2 bases from V and 4 bases from J; junction bases left unmatched: 10. The CDR3 spans 16 residues. Germline CDR1 DFQATT, CDR2 SNEGSKA (reference sequence). CDR3 region: CSARLRLAGIPYEQYF. CDR3 sequence (DNA): TGCAGTGCTAGACTACGACTAGCGGGGATCCCTTACGAGCAGTACTTC.

This clonotype has only a few counts. This chain links TRBV5-4 with TRBJ2-2; 7 bases map to TRBD1. Per germline, CDR1 SGHNT and CDR2 YYREEE (reference sequence). The CDR3 sequence is 15 residues long. Trimming at V came to 0 bases and at J to 7 bases, leaving 6 bases not matched to a gene. CDR3 residues: CASSLATGVDGELFF. For the CDR3, the DNA is TGTGCCAGCAGCTTGGCAACAGGGGTCGACGGGGAGCTGTTTTTT.

The chain uses TRBV6-5 and TRBJ2-3, with TRBD1 as a possible D gene (6 bases). Germline CDR1 and CDR2: MNHEY and SVGAGI. Trimming removed 0 bases from V and 5 bases from J, with 12 bases in between. The CDR3 runs 15 residues. CDR3 in amino acids: CASSYSGAGRDTQYF. DNA for the CDR3: TGTGCCAGCAGTTACTCGGGGGCAGGCCGAGATACGCAGTATTTT.

The chain is built from TRBV2 and TRBJ2-3; D remains ambiguous. V was cut by 10 bases and J by 6 bases, with 14 bases left in between. From germline, CDR1 is SNHLY and CDR2 FYNNEI. The CDR3 is made up of 12 amino acids. The CDR3 nucleotides are TGTGCCATCCCGGCCCGGTCCGATACGCAGTATTTT. Its translation is CAIPARSDTQYF.

The CDR3 DNA is TGCAGCGTTGGCGGCTGGCGAGGCAGGGGCGAAGGGGAGAATGAGCAGTTCTTC. Translating gives CSVGGWRGRGEGENEQFF. The chain recombines TRBV29-1 with TRBJ2-1; the D gene is possibly TRBD1 (6 bases). This CDR3 contains 18 residues. V shed 4 bases and J shed 7 bases, with 29 bases lying between them. Looked up from germline, CDR1 is SQVTM and CDR2 is ANQGSEA.

A few counts support this clonotype. This sequence joins TRBV15 and TRBJ1-2, with 9 bases lining up with TRBD1. CDR1 LNHNV and CDR2 YYDKDF come from the germline V gene (reference sequence). Losses at the gene ends were 0 bases for V and 4 bases for J; bases not matched to a gene: 18. The CDR3 is 20 residues long. As DNA, the CDR3 is TGTGCCACCAGCAGAGAACCCAGGGACAGGGCCCAATCCCATCTCTATGGCTACACCTTC. It is translated as CATSREPRDRAQSHLYGYTF.

Regarding this clonotype: Germline and junction disagree at one end, which may indicate a read error. The V and J genes are TRBV7-9 and TRBJ1-2; D is uncertain. In germline, CDR1 is SEHNR, CDR2 FQNEAQ (reference sequence). The CDR3 extends over 15 amino acids. In nucleotides, the CDR3 is TGTGCCAGCAGCTCCCTCTCCGGATCCCTCTATGACTACACCTTC. Amino acid sequence: CASSSLSGSLYDYTF.

The chain links TRBV6-5 to TRBJ2-5; perhaps TRBD2 as D (6 bases). V lost 5 bases and J 4 bases, leaving 23 bases between the germline ends. The length of the CDR3 is 17 residues. Germline V CDR1 and CDR2: MNHEY, SVGAGI. The CDR3 DNA reads TGTGCCAGCAGTCTTAACGGGGTAGCGGAGCTCGGAGAGACCCAGTACTTC. This translates into CASSLNGVAELGETQYF.

The chain couples TRBV20-1 to TRBJ1-2; TRBD1 is a possible D gene (5 bases). The CDR3 spans 12 residues. V dropped 5 bases and J dropped 3 bases, with 10 bases sitting between them. The germline gives CDR1 DFQATT, CDR2 SNEGSKA (reference sequence). Written as DNA, the CDR3 is TGCAGTGCTCAGTGGGGGGACTATGGCTACACCTTC. The encoded protein is CSAQWGDYGYTF.

The rearrangement joins TRBV27 to TRBJ2-1; 10 bases line up with TRBD2. The CDR3 totals 16 residues. The V and J ends lost 5 bases and 4 bases, in that order; junction bases with no gene match: 8. Germline V gene lookup returns CDR1 MNHEY and CDR2 SMNVEV (reference sequence). Here the CDR3 reads CASSIVAGGLYNEQFF. In nucleotides, the CDR3 is TGTGCCAGCAGTATAGTAGCGGGGGGCCTATACAATGAGCAGTTCTTC.

This clonotype occurred a few times. The chain is built from TRBV4-3 and TRBJ2-1; 7 bases are shared with TRBD1. CDR1 is LGHNA and CDR2 is YSLEER in the germline V gene. The CDR3 runs 14 residues. V lost 2 bases to trimming and J lost 4 bases; unmatched junction nucleotides: 2. The CDR3 bases are TGCGCCAGCAGCCAAAACAGGGGATACAATGAGCAGTTCTTC. Translating it yields CASSQNRGYNEQFF.